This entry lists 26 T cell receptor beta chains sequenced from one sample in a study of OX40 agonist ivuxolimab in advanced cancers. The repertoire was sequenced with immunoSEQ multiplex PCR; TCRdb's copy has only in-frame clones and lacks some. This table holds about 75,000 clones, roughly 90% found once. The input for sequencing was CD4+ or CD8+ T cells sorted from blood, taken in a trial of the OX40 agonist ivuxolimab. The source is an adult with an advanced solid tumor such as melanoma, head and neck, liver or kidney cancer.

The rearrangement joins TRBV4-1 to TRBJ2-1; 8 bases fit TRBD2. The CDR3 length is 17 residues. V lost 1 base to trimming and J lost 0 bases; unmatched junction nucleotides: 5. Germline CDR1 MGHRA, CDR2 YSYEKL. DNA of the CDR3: TGCGCCAGCAGCCAAGGTTCCGGGGGGGGCTCCTACAATGAGCAGTTCTTC. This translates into CASSQGSGGGSYNEQFF.

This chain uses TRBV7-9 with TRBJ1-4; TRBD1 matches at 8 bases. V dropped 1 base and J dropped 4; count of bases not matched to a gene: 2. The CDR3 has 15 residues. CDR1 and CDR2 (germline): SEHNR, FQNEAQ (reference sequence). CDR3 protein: CASSLGTGLNEKLFF. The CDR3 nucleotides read TGTGCCAGCAGCTTAGGGACAGGGCTTAATGAAAAACTGTTTTTT.

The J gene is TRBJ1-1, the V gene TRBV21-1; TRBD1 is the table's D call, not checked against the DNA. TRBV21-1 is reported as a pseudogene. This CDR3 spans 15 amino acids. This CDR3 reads CASSKGGTAYTEAFF. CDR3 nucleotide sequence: TGTGCCAGCAGCAAAGGGGGCACTGCGTACACTGAAGCTTTCTTT.

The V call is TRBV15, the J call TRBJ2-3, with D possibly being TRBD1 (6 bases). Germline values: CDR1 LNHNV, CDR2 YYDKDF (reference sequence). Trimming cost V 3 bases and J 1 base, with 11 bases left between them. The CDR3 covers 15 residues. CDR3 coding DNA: TGTGCCACCAGCAGCATCAGGGGAGGCACAGATACGCAGTATTTT. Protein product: CATSSIRGGTDTQYF.

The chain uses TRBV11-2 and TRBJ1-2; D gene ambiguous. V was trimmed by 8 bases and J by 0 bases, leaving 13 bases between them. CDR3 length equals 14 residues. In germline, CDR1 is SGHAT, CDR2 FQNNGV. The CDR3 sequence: CASQRASANYGYTF. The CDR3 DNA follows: TGTGCCAGCCAGCGGGCATCCGCTAACTATGGCTACACCTTC.

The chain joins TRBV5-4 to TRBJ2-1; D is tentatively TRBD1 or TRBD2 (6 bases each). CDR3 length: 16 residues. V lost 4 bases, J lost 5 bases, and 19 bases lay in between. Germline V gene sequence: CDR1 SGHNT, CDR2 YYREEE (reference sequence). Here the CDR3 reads CASSPSSGGLDNEQFF. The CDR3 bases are TGTGCCAGCAGCCCCTCTTCCGGGGGCTTGGACAATGAGCAGTTCTTC.

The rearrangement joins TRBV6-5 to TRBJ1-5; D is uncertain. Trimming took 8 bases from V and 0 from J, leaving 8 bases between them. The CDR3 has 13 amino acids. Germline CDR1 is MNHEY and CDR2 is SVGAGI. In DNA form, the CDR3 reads TGTGCCAGCTCCTGGAATAGCAATCAGCCCCAGCATTTT. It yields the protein CASSWNSNQPQHF.

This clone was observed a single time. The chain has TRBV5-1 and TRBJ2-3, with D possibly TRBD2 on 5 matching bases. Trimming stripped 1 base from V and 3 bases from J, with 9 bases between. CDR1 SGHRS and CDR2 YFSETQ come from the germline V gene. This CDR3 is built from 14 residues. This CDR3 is CASSLPAGTDTQYF. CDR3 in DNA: TGCGCCAGCAGCTTGCCCGCGGGTACAGATACGCAGTATTTT.

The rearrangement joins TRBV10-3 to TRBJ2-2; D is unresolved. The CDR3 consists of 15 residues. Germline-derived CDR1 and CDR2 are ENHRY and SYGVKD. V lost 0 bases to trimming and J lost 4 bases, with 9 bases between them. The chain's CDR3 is CAISESSVGTGELFF. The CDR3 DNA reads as TGTGCCATCAGTGAGTCGTCAGTCGGCACCGGGGAGCTGTTTTTT.

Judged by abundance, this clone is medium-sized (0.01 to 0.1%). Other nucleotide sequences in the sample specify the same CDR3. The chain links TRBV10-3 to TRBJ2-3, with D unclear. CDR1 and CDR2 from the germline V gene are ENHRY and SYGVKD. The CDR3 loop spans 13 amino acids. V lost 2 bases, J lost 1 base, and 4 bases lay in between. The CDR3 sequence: CAISEPRTDTQYF. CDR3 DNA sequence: TGTGCCATCAGTGAGCCGCGCACAGATACGCAGTATTTT.

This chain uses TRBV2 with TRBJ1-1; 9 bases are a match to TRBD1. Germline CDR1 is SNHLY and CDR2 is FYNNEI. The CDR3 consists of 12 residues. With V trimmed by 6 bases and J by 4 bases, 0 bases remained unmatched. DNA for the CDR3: TGTGCCAGCAGGGACAGGGGCACTGAAGCTTTCTTT. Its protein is CASRDRGTEAFF.

The CDR3, as DNA: TGTGCCTGGCTCCTCGGAATAGCGGGAGACACAGATACGCAGTATTTT. Protein product: CAWLLGIAGDTDTQYF. This chain uses TRBV30 with TRBJ2-3, with 9 bases fitting TRBD2. The V gene's germline CDR1 is GTSNPN and CDR2 SVGIG (reference sequence). V gave up 5 bases and J gave up 2 bases; unmatched junction bases: 11. The CDR3 runs to 16 residues.

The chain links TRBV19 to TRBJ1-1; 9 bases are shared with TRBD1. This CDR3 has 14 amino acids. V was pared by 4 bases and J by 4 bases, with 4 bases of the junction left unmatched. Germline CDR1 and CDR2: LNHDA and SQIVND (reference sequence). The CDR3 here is CASSTLDRGTEAFF. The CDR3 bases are TGTGCCAGTAGTACCTTGGACAGGGGCACTGAAGCTTTCTTT.

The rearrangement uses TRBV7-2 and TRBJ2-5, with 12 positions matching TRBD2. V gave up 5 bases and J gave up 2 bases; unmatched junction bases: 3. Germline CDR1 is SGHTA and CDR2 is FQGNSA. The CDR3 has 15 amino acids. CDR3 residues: CASSRTSGAQETQYF. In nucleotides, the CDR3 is TGTGCCAGCAGCAGGACTAGCGGGGCTCAAGAGACCCAGTACTTC.

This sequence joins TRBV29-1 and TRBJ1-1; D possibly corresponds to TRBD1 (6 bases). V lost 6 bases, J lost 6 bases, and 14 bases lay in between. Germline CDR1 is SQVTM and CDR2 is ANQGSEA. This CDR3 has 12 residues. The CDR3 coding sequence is TGCAGCGTAATACAGGGTAACGCTGAAGCTTTCTTT. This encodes CSVIQGNAEAFF.

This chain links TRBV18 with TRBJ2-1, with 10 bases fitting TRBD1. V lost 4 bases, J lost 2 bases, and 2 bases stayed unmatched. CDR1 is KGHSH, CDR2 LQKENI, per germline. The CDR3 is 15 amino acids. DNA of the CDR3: TGTGCCAGCTCACAGGGACAGGGGACCTACAATGAGCAGTTCTTC. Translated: CASSQGQGTYNEQFF.

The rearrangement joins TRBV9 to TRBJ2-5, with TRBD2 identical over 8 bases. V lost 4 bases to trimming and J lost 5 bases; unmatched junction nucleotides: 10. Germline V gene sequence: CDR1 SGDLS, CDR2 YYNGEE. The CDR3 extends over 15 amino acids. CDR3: CASSILAGGRETQYF. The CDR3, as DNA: TGTGCCAGCAGCATACTGGCGGGGGGCCGGGAGACCCAGTACTTC. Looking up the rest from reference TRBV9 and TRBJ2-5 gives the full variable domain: DSGVTQTPKHLITATGQRVTLRCSPRSGDLSVYWYQQSLDQGLQFLIQYYNGEERAKGNILERFSAQQFPDLHSELNLSSLELGDSALYFCASSILAGGRETQYFGPGTRLLVL.

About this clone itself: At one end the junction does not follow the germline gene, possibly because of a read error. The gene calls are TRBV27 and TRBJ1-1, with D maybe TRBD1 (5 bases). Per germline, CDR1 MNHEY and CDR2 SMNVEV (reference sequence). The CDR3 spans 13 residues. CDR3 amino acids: CASSLSGQGGQFW. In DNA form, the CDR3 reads TGTGCCAGCAGTTTATCGGGGCAGGGCGGTCAGTTTTGG.

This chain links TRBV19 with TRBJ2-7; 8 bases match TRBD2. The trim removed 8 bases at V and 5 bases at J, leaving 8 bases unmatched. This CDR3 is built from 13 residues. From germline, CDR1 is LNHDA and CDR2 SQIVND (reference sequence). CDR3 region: CASLTREGDEQYF. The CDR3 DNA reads TGTGCCAGTCTCACCCGGGAGGGCGACGAGCAGTACTTC. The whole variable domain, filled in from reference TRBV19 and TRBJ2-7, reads DGGITQSPKYLFRKEGQNVTLSCEQNLNHDAMYWYRQDPGQGLRLIYYSQIVNDFQKGDIAEGYSVSREKKESFPLTVTSAQKNPTAFYLCASLTREGDEQYFGPGTRLTVT.

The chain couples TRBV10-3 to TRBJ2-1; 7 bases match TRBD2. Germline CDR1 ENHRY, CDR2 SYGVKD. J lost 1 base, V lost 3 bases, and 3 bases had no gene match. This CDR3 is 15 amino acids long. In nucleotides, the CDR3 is TGTGCCATCAGTGAAGAGGGAGGGTCCTACAATGAGCAGTTCTTC. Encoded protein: CAISEEGGSYNEQFF.

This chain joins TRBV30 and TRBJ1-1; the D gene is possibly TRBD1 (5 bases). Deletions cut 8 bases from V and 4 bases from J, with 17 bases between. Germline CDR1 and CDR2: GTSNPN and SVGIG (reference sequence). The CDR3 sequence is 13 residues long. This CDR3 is CAAALEGTTEAFF. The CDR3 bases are TGTGCCGCCGCTTTGGAGGGGACCACTGAAGCTTTCTTT.

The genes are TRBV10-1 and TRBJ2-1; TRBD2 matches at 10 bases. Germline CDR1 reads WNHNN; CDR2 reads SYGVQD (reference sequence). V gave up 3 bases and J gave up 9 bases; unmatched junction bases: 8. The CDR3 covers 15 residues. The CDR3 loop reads CASSEGLAASGEQFF. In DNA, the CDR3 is TGCGCCAGCAGTGAAGGACTAGCGGCCTCGGGTGAGCAGTTCTTC.

The CDR3 nucleotides read TGTGCCAGCAGCTTAGTTGCGGGAACGCCGAACACCGGGGAGCTGTTTTTT. As protein: CASSLVAGTPNTGELFF. V usage is TRBV7-9 and J usage is TRBJ2-2; weak D call: TRBD2 (6 bases). Per the germline V gene, CDR1 is SEHNR and CDR2 is FQNEAQ (reference sequence). The CDR3 length is 17 residues. V lost 1 base and J 0 bases, leaving 12 bases between the germline ends.

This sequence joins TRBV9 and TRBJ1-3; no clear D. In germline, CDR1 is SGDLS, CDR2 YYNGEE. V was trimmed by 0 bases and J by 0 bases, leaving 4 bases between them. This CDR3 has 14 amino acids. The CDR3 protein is CASSVDSSGNTIYF. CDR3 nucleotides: TGTGCCAGCAGCGTAGACAGCTCTGGAAACACCATATATTTT.

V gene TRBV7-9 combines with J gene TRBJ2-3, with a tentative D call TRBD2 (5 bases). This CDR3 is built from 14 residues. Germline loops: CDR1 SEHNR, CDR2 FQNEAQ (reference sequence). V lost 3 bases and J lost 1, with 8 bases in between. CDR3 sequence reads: CASSLRRGTDTQYF. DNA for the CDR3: TGTGCCAGCAGCTTGCGGCGGGGCACAGATACGCAGTATTTT.

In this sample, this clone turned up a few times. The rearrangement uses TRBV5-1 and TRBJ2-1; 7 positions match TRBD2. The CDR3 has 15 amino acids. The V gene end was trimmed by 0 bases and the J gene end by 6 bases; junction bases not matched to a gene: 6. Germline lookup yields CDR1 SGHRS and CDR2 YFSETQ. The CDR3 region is CASSLAGEGGNEQFF. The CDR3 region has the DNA TGCGCCAGCAGCTTGGCCGGGGAGGGCGGCAATGAGCAGTTCTTC.